This T cell receptor beta chain is from a study of T cell responses to AZD1222 COVID-19 vaccine. Points from the study as a whole: Only six individuals given AZD1222 were seropositive at baseline.

The V and J ends lost 2 bases and 7 bases respectively, with 10 bases between them. Looked up from germline, CDR1 is SGHRS and CDR2 is YFSETQ. This CDR3 has 14 amino acids. The data were produced by immunoSEQ multiplex PCR, yet TCRdb's version contains in-frame clones alone and is incomplete. The sample consists of around 130,000 clones, about 94% of them appearing once. This clone was seen a handful of times. The target antigen is unknown. The material was peripheral blood, obtained on day 0 of AZD1222 vaccination. V and J are TRBV5-1 and TRBJ1-6; no clear D gene. The TCR originated in an adult in good health. CDR3 nucleotide sequence: TGCGCCAGCAGCTTTGTGGGGAAAAATTCACCCCTCCACTTT. This translates into CASSFVGKNSPLHF. Filled out from reference TRBV5-1 and TRBJ1-6, the complete variable domain reads KAGVTQTPRYLIKTRGQQVTLSCSPISGHRSVSWYQQTPGQGLQFLFEYFSETQRNKGNFPGRFSGRQFSNSRSEMNVSTLELGDSALYLCASSFVGKNSPLHFGNGTRLTVT.